A single sample gave rise to the 23 T cell receptor beta chains below, sequenced in a study of radiation and T cells in renal cell carcinoma. Time point in this sample: blood 2 weeks post-SBRT. This sample's treatment: 15 Gy SBRT to primary tumor, nephrectomy 4 weeks later. TCRdb's copy holds only in-frame clones and misses some; the assay was immunoSEQ multiplex PCR. The sample gives 45,000 to 55,000 clones, 75% to 85% of which show up once; about 30% is in the top ten. This sample comprised blood, obtained from a patient whose treatment included radiotherapy and nephrectomy. The receptors were gathered from an older woman with renal cell carcinoma.

This clone occurred once. This chain connects TRBV13 to TRBJ2-6, with D possibly being TRBD1 or TRBD2 (6 bases each). The germline V gene has CDR1 PRHDT and CDR2 FYEKMQ (reference sequence). CDR3 length: 15 amino acids. The V gene lost 5 bases and the J gene lost 11 bases, with 19 bases spanning the gap. CDR3 DNA sequence: TGTGCCAGCAGCCATTCTAGCGAGGGGGTTGACGTCCTGACTTTC. This gives the protein CASSHSSEGVDVLTF.

V and J are TRBV2 and TRBJ2-3; 9 positions match TRBD2. The CDR3 has 16 residues. The germline CDR1 and CDR2 sequences are SNHLY and FYNNEI. V was clipped by 1 base and J by 2 bases; unmatched bases: 4. CDR3 nucleotide sequence: TGTGCCAGCAGTGAAGGGTTAGCGGGAGTCACAGATACGCAGTATTTT. Protein sequence: CASSEGLAGVTDTQYF. The variable domain in full, with the rest retrieved from reference TRBV2 and TRBJ2-3, is EPEVTQTPSHQVTQMGQEVILRCVPISNHLYFYWYRQILGQKVEFLVSFYNNEISEKSEIFDDQFSVERPDGSNFTLKIRSTKLEDSAMYFCASSEGLAGVTDTQYFGPGTRLTVL.

The chain carries TRBV6-6 and TRBJ1-1, with D unresolved. Per germline, CDR1 MNHNY and CDR2 SVGAGI (reference sequence). The CDR3 runs 13 residues. The V end lost 6 bases, the J end lost 5 bases, and 13 bases lay between the germline ends. In DNA, the CDR3 is TGTGCCAGCAGATATCTCGAGAGTACTGAAGCTTTCTTT. Its translation is CASRYLESTEAFF.

The CDR3 DNA reads TGCAGCGTCGACGGACAGGGGGCTTACGAGCAGTACTTC. This translates into CSVDGQGAYEQYF. This sequence joins TRBV29-1 and TRBJ2-7, with 11 bases that match TRBD1. CDR3 length equals 13 residues. The ends lost 6 bases at V and 4 bases at J; junction bases unmatched: 5. Germline assignment: CDR1 SQVTM and CDR2 ANQGSEA.

The chain uses TRBV5-1 and TRBJ2-5, with TRBD1 matching over 7 bases. Germline V CDR1 and CDR2: SGHRS, YFSETQ. The J segment lost 3 bases and the V segment lost 2 bases, leaving 4 bases of the junction unmatched. CDR3 length: 14 residues. CDR3 nucleotide sequence: TGCGCCAGCAGCTTTGGGCAGGGGGAAGAGACCCAGTACTTC. Encoded protein: CASSFGQGEETQYF.

The V and J genes are TRBV10-3 and TRBJ2-3, with D possibly being TRBD1 or TRBD2 (5 bases each). CDR1 and CDR2 from the germline V gene are ENHRY and SYGVKD. The V end was cut by 11 bases, the J end by 4 bases, with 19 bases between. This CDR3 region has 14 residues. The CDR3 region is CAHQRDQPADTQYF. In DNA, the CDR3 is TGTGCCCACCAGAGGGACCAACCGGCAGATACGCAGTATTTT.

The rearrangement links TRBV9 to TRBJ2-3, with D hard to call. CDR3 length: 14 amino acids. CDR1 is SGDLS and CDR2 is YYNGEE in the germline V gene. Trimming shortened V by 6 bases and J by 3 bases, and 14 bases separated the two germline ends. CDR3 sequence (DNA): TGTGCCAGCAATGCGGCAGTGGGAACAGATACGCAGTATTTT. It translates to CASNAAVGTDTQYF.

The J gene is TRBJ2-1, the V gene TRBV5-1, with no clear D. In germline, CDR1 is SGHRS, CDR2 YFSETQ. Between the trimmed V and J ends, which lost 2 bases and 10 bases, there was a span of 10 bases. CDR3 length: 12 amino acids. In DNA form, the CDR3 reads TGCGCCAGCAGCTTCCGGGCCTCCGAGCAGTTCTTC. Translating it yields CASSFRASEQFF.

This chain joins TRBV2 and TRBJ2-7, with D perhaps TRBD2 (5 bases). Germline CDR1 reads SNHLY; CDR2 reads FYNNEI. With 7 bases removed from V and 0 bases from J, the gap between germline ends came to 10 bases. This CDR3 comprises 13 residues. The DNA for the CDR3 is TGTGCCAGCACGAGGGAAAACTCCTACGAGCAGTACTTC. Its protein is CASTRENSYEQYF.

V usage is TRBV5-4 and J usage is TRBJ2-5, with 7 nucleotides matching TRBD1. From germline, CDR1 is SGHNT and CDR2 YYREEE (reference sequence). This CDR3 is 13 amino acids long. With 4 bases clipped from V and 5 bases from J, the junction kept 5 bases outside the gene matches. The CDR3: CASSPPRGETQYF. The CDR3 coding sequence is TGTGCCAGCAGCCCCCCCAGGGGGGAGACCCAGTACTTC.

J is TRBJ2-3 and V is TRBV7-2; D may be TRBD1 (6 bases). CDR3 length: 13 amino acids. Trimming pared 4 bases from V and 15 bases from J, leaving 20 bases between. Germline CDR1 reads SGHTA; CDR2 reads FQGNSA. CDR3 in DNA: TGTGCCAGCAGCTCATCTAGGCACAGGGAACCCTATTTT. Encoded protein: CASSSSRHREPYF.

The rearrangement links TRBV19 to TRBJ2-5, with D unclear. The CDR3 is 13 amino acids. Trimming removed 3 bases at V and 1 base at J, with 6 bases between. CDR1 LNHDA and CDR2 SQIVND come from the germline V gene (reference sequence). As DNA, the CDR3 is TGTGCCAGTAGTATGTCCATCCAAGAGACCCAGTACTTC. Translating it yields CASSMSIQETQYF.

The table lists this clone with many counts. The chain carries TRBV10-1 and TRBJ2-1; 8 bases are a match to TRBD2. CDR3 length: 16 residues. Germline V gives CDR1 WNHNN, CDR2 SYGVQD (reference sequence). Trimming removed 7 bases from V and 0 bases from J; junction bases left unmatched: 8. The CDR3 DNA reads TGCGCCAGCAACTCCAAAGGACTAGCCTCCTACAATGAGCAGTTCTTC. Its protein product is CASNSKGLASYNEQFF.

The V and J genes are TRBV5-1 and TRBJ2-5; TRBD1 matches at 11 bases. Germline V gives CDR1 SGHRS, CDR2 YFSETQ. The CDR3 extends over 15 amino acids. J lost 4 bases, V lost 4 bases, and 6 bases had no gene match. The CDR3 DNA sequence: TGCGCCAGCAGCACGGACAGGGGGCTGATAGAGACCCAGTACTTC. It specifies CASSTDRGLIETQYF. Based on the CDR3 plus reference TRBV5-1 and TRBJ2-5, the full variable domain is KAGVTQTPRYLIKTRGQQVTLSCSPISGHRSVSWYQQTPGQGLQFLFEYFSETQRNKGNFPGRFSGRQFSNSRSEMNVSTLELGDSALYLCASSTDRGLIETQYFGPGTRLLVL.

The V gene is TRBV19, the J gene TRBJ2-3, with 11 positions matching TRBD2. The CDR3 has 15 residues. Germline trimming cut 9 bases from V and 3 bases from J; bases unmatched to any gene: 8. CDR1 is LNHDA and CDR2 is SQIVND in the germline V gene (reference sequence). In nucleotides, the CDR3 is TGTGCCAGCCTTAGCGGGAGGGCCTCAACAGATACGCAGTATTTT. Its protein is CASLSGRASTDTQYF.

This clone was counted only a few times. V gene TRBV18 combines with J gene TRBJ2-5, with D perhaps matching TRBD2 (6 bases). This CDR3 has 13 residues. V lost 7 bases to trimming and J lost 0 bases, with 9 bases between them. The germline gives CDR1 KGHSH, CDR2 LQKENI. The CDR3 region is CASYRGNQETQYF. In DNA form, the CDR3 reads TGTGCCAGCTACCGGGGGAACCAAGAGACCCAGTACTTC.

A single count supports this clone. V is TRBV5-1 and J is TRBJ2-3; 7 nucleotides align to TRBD2. The length of the CDR3 is 17 residues. V trimming: 2 bases; J trimming: 5 bases; junction bases outside the gene matches: 14. CDR1 and CDR2 from the germline V gene are SGHRS and YFSETQ. CDR3 residues: CASSFMGMRERGDTQYF. For the CDR3, the DNA is TGCGCCAGCAGCTTCATGGGTATGCGGGAGCGGGGAGATACGCAGTATTTT.

CDR3 region: CASSLGSGNTEAFF. CDR3 bases: TGTGCCAGCAGCTTGGGCTCAGGGAACACTGAAGCTTTCTTT. V is TRBV5-4 and J is TRBJ1-1; D gene ambiguous. Trimming took off 0 bases at V and 1 base at J, with 7 bases between the two ends. Germline assignment: CDR1 SGHNT and CDR2 YYREEE (reference sequence). This CDR3 is 14 amino acids long.

The chain joins TRBV7-2 to TRBJ1-4; no reliable D call. Trimming removed 5 bases from V and 0 bases from J, with 10 bases in between. This CDR3 contains 15 residues. Germline V gives CDR1 SGHTA, CDR2 FQGNSA. The CDR3 spells CASSLSTSTNEKLFF. In DNA form, the CDR3 reads TGTGCCAGCAGCCTTTCCACTTCAACTAATGAAAAACTGTTTTTT. The full variable domain, rest sourced from reference TRBV7-2 and TRBJ1-4, is GAGVSQSPSNKVTEKGKDVELRCDPISGHTALYWYRQSLGQGLEFLIYFQGNSAPDKSGLPSDRFSAERTGGSVSTLTIQRTQQEDSAVYLCASSLSTSTNEKLFFGSGTQLSVL.

This chain joins TRBV9 and TRBJ2-5; 13 positions match TRBD2. Germline CDR1 reads SGDLS; CDR2 reads YYNGEE. Trimming took 0 bases from V and 5 from J; bases not matched to a gene: 7. CDR3 length: 17 amino acids. CDR3 sequence: CASSVAPLAGGRETQYF. CDR3 nucleotide sequence: TGTGCCAGCAGCGTAGCGCCACTAGCGGGGGGGCGGGAGACCCAGTACTTC. The full variable domain, rest sourced from reference TRBV9 and TRBJ2-5, is DSGVTQTPKHLITATGQRVTLRCSPRSGDLSVYWYQQSLDQGLQFLIQYYNGEERAKGNILERFSAQQFPDLHSELNLSSLELGDSALYFCASSVAPLAGGRETQYFGPGTRLLVL.

The rearrangement joins TRBV7-9 to TRBJ1-2, with D unclear. The V and J ends lost 5 bases and 9 bases respectively, with 13 bases between them. The germline V gene encodes CDR1 SEHNR and CDR2 FQNEAQ (reference sequence). The CDR3 length is 12 residues. Written as DNA, the CDR3 is TGTGCCAGCAGCGCCGACCTAGCCAGCTACACCTTC. This codes for CASSADLASYTF.

This clone came up a few times. This chain connects TRBV6-5 to TRBJ2-3; D may be TRBD1 (6 bases). This CDR3 has 12 amino acids. Trimming took off 6 bases at V and 6 bases at J, with 10 bases between the two ends. The germline V gene has CDR1 MNHEY and CDR2 SVGAGI. This CDR3 is CASRDRGDTQYF. CDR3 coding DNA: TGTGCCAGCAGAGATAGGGGGGATACGCAGTATTTT.

This sequence joins TRBV25-1 and TRBJ1-4; no clear D gene. Germline-derived CDR1 and CDR2 are MGHDK and SYGVNS. The CDR3 is made up of 15 amino acids. V shed 2 bases and J shed 1 base, with 8 bases lying between them. The CDR3 sequence is CASSEVGGTNEKLFF. In nucleotides, the CDR3 is TGTGCCAGCAGTGAAGTTGGAGGAACTAATGAAAAACTGTTTTTT.